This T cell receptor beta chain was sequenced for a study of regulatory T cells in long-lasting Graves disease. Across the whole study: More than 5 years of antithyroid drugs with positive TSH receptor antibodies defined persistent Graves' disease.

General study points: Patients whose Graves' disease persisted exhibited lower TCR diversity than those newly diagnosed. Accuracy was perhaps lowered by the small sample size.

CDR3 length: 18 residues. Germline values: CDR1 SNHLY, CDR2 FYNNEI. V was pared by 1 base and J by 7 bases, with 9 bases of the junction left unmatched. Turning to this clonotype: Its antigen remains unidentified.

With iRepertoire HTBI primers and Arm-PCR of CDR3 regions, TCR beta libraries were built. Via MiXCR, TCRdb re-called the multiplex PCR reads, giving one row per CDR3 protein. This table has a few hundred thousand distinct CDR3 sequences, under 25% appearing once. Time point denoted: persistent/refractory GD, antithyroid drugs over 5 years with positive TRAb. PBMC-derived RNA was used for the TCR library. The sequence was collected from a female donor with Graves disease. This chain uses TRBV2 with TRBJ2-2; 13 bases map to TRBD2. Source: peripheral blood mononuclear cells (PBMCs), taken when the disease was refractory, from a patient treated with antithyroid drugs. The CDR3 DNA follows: TGTGCCAGCAGTGAAGACACTAGCGGGGGGGGAAGAGGCGGGGAGCTGTTTTTT. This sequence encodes CASSEDTSGGGRGGELFF.